Detailed here is one T cell receptor (beta chain). The sample is drawn from a study of technical replicates of blood from a few donors. The CDR3 length is 17 residues. The germline gives CDR1 MNHEY, CDR2 SMNVEV (reference sequence). The V end was cut by 0 bases, the J end by 3 bases, with 15 bases between. Libraries were prepared by immunoSEQ multiplex PCR; TCRdb keeps only in-frame clonotypes and omits some of them. The repertoire has 60,000 to 95,000 clones, around 92% of them found once; the top ten carry roughly 0.4%. The TCR comes from a human donor in good health. Some clones in this sample may be carry-over from other donors' samples. Specimen: T cells isolated from PBMCs. The rearrangement joins TRBV27 to TRBJ1-5; a weak D match, TRBD1 (6 bases). The CDR3 DNA is TGTGCCAGCAGTTTATCGATGGGGGGGCTAGTCAATCAGCCCCAGCATTTT. This encodes CASSLSMGGLVNQPQHF.